Shown below are 30 T cell receptor beta chains from a single sample sequenced in a study of shared clonotypes between healthy human individuals. Data came from immunoSEQ multiplex PCR; TCRdb stores just in-frame clones and leaves some out. Among about 680,000 clones listed, 55% to 85% were seen once. Sequenced material: memory CD4+ T cells sorted from blood. Noted subset: CD45RA-negative fraction. The source is a woman between 25 and 40 years old in good health.

To note about this clone: Within the sample, other DNA sequences also encode this same CDR3. The chain combines TRBV28 with TRBJ1-6, with unresolved D. V lost 6 bases and J 10 bases, leaving 13 bases between the germline ends. The CDR3 loop spans 13 amino acids. The V gene's germline CDR1 is MDHEN and CDR2 SYDVKM. The CDR3 reads CASSLITDSPLHF. DNA for the CDR3: TGTGCCAGCAGCCTCATCACGGACTCACCCCTCCACTTT.

This chain uses TRBV2 with TRBJ2-4, with a possible D match to TRBD2 (5 bases). This CDR3 spans 12 amino acids. Trimming cost V 10 bases and J 8 bases, with 15 bases left between them. Germline assignment: CDR1 SNHLY and CDR2 FYNNEI. This CDR3 reads CATREIGDIQYF. The CDR3 region has the DNA TGTGCCACCCGTGAGATCGGGGACATTCAGTACTTC.

The table lists this clone with a count of one. The chain joins TRBV6-6 to TRBJ2-1; D not certain. V was cut by 7 bases and J by 0 bases, with 7 bases left in between. This CDR3 contains 13 residues. The germline CDR1 and CDR2 sequences are MNHNY and SVGAGI (reference sequence). CDR3 in DNA: TGTGCCAGCACTCCGAGCTCCTACAATGAGCAGTTCTTC. It is translated as CASTPSSYNEQFF.

This clone was counted a single time. A much more abundant neighbour one base away suggests this may be a read error. Other DNA sequences in the sample encode the same CDR3. The chain couples TRBV5-1 to TRBJ2-1, with 9 nucleotides matching TRBD2. The V and J ends lost 2 bases and 3 bases, in that order; junction bases with no gene match: 3. CDR1 SGHRS and CDR2 YFSETQ come from the germline V gene. CDR3 length equals 15 residues. Here the CDR3 DNA reads TGCGCCAGCAGCTTTGATAGCGGGGGCTACAATGAGCAGTTCTTC. Its translation: CASSFDSGGYNEQFF.

V gene TRBV18 combines with J gene TRBJ2-7; D is uncertain. There are 17 residues in the CDR3. In germline, CDR1 is KGHSH, CDR2 LQKENI. V was cut by 3 bases and J by 8 bases, with 26 bases left in between. The CDR3 spells CASSPLDGATSLRKQYF. CDR3 sequence (DNA): TGTGCCAGCTCACCTCTGGATGGCGCGACGTCCCTACGAAAGCAGTACTTC.

Written as DNA, the CDR3 is TGTGCCATCACCGCCGGGACACACTCCTACAATGAGCAGTTCTTC. This gives the protein CAITAGTHSYNEQFF. This chain links TRBV10-3 with TRBJ2-1; TRBD1 is a possible D gene (6 bases). The CDR3 is made up of 15 amino acids. Germline V gene data show CDR1 as ENHRY and CDR2 as SYGVKD. Trimming removed 7 bases at V and 0 bases at J, with 13 bases between.

In DNA, the CDR3 is TGTGCCAGCAGTGAAAGGGGACTAGCGGGGGTTGAGCAGTTCTTC. Translating gives CASSERGLAGVEQFF. The chain joins TRBV2 to TRBJ2-1, with 14 bases matching TRBD2. CDR3 length: 15 residues. V was pared by 2 bases and J by 9 bases, with 3 bases of the junction left unmatched. Germline V gene sequence: CDR1 SNHLY, CDR2 FYNNEI.

The rearrangement joins TRBV5-4 to TRBJ2-5; 9 positions agree with TRBD1. Germline loops: CDR1 SGHNT, CDR2 YYREEE (reference sequence). The CDR3 contains 13 residues. V gave up 4 bases and J gave up 3 bases; unmatched junction bases: 1. The CDR3 nucleotides are TGTGCCAGCAGCGGGGACAGGGAAGAGACCCAGTACTTC. This sequence encodes CASSGDREETQYF.

The rearrangement uses TRBV7-2 and TRBJ2-7, with 7 bases that match TRBD1. Germline V lookup: CDR1 SGHTA, CDR2 FQGNSA. The CDR3 contains 14 residues. Losses at the gene ends were 5 bases for V and 5 bases for J; bases not matched to a gene: 9. CDR3: CASSPDRVVNEQYF. Here the CDR3 DNA reads TGTGCCAGCAGCCCCGACAGGGTTGTCAACGAGCAGTACTTC.

The chain has TRBV27 and TRBJ1-2; a possible D gene is TRBD1 (5 bases). CDR3 size: 15 residues. V lost 5 bases to trimming and J lost 5 bases, with 18 bases between them. The germline V gene has CDR1 MNHEY and CDR2 SMNVEV (reference sequence). The CDR3 spells CASSPRGRTAYGYTF. Written as DNA, the CDR3 is TGTGCCAGCAGTCCCCGGGGCCGAACTGCTTATGGCTACACCTTC.

V and J are TRBV19 and TRBJ1-1; no clear D gene. The CDR3 is 14 residues long. V shed 6 bases and J shed 3 bases, with 14 bases lying between them. The germline V gene has CDR1 LNHDA and CDR2 SQIVND (reference sequence). The CDR3 region has the DNA TGTGCCAGTAGATTCCCGAACCGGGACACTGAAGCTTTCTTT. Its translation is CASRFPNRDTEAFF.

The chain employs TRBV11-2 and TRBJ1-5, with D hard to call. Per the germline V gene, CDR1 is SGHAT and CDR2 is FQNNGV. This CDR3 has 13 residues. The germline V and J ends were trimmed by 6 bases and 4 bases, with 10 bases remaining between them. CDR3 sequence: CASSPTENQPQHF. CDR3 nucleotide sequence: TGTGCCAGCAGTCCTACAGAGAATCAGCCCCAGCATTTT.

With regard to this clone: Other nucleotide sequences from this sample produce the same CDR3. The V gene is TRBV4-1, the J gene TRBJ2-3; D ambiguous. Trimming stripped 4 bases from V and 2 bases from J, with 7 bases between. Germline-derived CDR1 and CDR2 are MGHRA and YSYEKL. This CDR3 contains 13 residues. CDR3 protein: CASSPPNTDTQYF. CDR3 nucleotide sequence: TGCGCCAGCAGCCCACCGAACACAGATACGCAGTATTTT.

The chain combines TRBV28 with TRBJ2-2, with 10 positions matching TRBD1. The CDR3 has 16 residues. The V gene's germline CDR1 is MDHEN and CDR2 SYDVKM. V was clipped by 4 bases and J by 5 bases; unmatched bases: 7. Written as DNA, the CDR3 is TGTGCCAGCAGTTCGACCGGGACAGGGGTGACCGGGGAGCTGTTTTTT. Translation: CASSSTGTGVTGELFF.

The chain recombines TRBV27 with TRBJ2-7, with 8 nucleotides matching TRBD2. The CDR3 is 13 amino acids. V shed 4 bases, J shed 9 bases, and the junction held 8 bases outside the gene matches. Germline loops: CDR1 MNHEY, CDR2 SMNVEV (reference sequence). CDR3 amino acids: CASSSLFGGGQYF. The DNA of the CDR3 is TGTGCCAGCAGTTCCCTTTTCGGGGGGGGGCAGTACTTC.

V usage is TRBV11-2 and J usage is TRBJ2-7; D is unclear. Deletions cut 9 bases from V and 7 bases from J, with 16 bases between. CDR3 length: 12 amino acids. Germline V gene sequence: CDR1 SGHAT, CDR2 FQNNGV. The CDR3 is CASGSAFREQYF. The CDR3 nucleotides are TGTGCCAGTGGGTCCGCGTTCCGGGAGCAGTACTTC.

The CDR3 reads CASSLARGRENTEAFF. CDR3 DNA sequence: TGTGCCAGCAGCTTAGCCAGGGGGCGAGAGAACACTGAAGCTTTCTTT. The chain combines TRBV7-6 with TRBJ1-1; TRBD1 matches 8 bases. Germline trimming cut 0 bases from V and 1 base from J; bases unmatched to any gene: 4. Germline CDR1 SGHVS, CDR2 FNYEAQ. The CDR3 has 16 amino acids.

This clone came up many times. This chain connects TRBV5-6 to TRBJ2-7; D gene ambiguous. Trimming cost V 0 bases and J 3 bases, with 10 bases left between them. The germline gives CDR1 SGHDT, CDR2 YYEEEE. The CDR3 length is 14 residues. CDR3 nucleotides: TGTGCCAGCAGCTTGGTGGGTGGAAACTACGAGCAGTACTTC. Its protein product is CASSLVGGNYEQYF.

A word on this clone: The sample has other DNA sequences that encode this CDR3 too. V usage is TRBV19 and J usage is TRBJ1-1, with D uncertain. The germline V gene has CDR1 LNHDA and CDR2 SQIVND (reference sequence). V was shortened by 5 bases and J by 1 base, with 8 bases between the two germline ends. The CDR3 loop spans 13 amino acids. The CDR3 bases are TGTGCCAGTAGTCTGGGCAGGAACACTGAAGCTTTCTTT. Its protein is CASSLGRNTEAFF.

The chain uses TRBV28 and TRBJ1-5; TRBD1 might be the D (5 bases). Germline V gene data show CDR1 as MDHEN and CDR2 as SYDVKM. There are 16 residues in the CDR3. V dropped 3 bases and J dropped 4 bases, with 16 bases sitting between them. The CDR3 loop is CASSFRVSGANQPQHF. As DNA, the CDR3 is TGTGCCAGCAGTTTCCGAGTGAGCGGGGCAAATCAGCCCCAGCATTTT.

The chain recombines TRBV21-1 with TRBJ1-1; the table's D call TRBD1 went unverified against the DNA. TRBV21-1 represents a pseudogene. The CDR3 loop spans 12 amino acids. CDR3 nucleotides: TGTGCCAGCAGCAATGGGGACAGCGAAGCTTTCTTT. Translating gives CASSNGDSEAFF.

This chain links TRBV2 with TRBJ1-4, with a weak D call TRBD1 (5 bases). Trimming cost V 7 bases and J 0 bases, with 15 bases left between them. CDR3 length: 16 amino acids. Germline lookup yields CDR1 SNHLY and CDR2 FYNNEI. In DNA, the CDR3 is TGTGCCAGCATCAGGGTCCCAGCTGCAACTAATGAAAAACTGTTTTTT. It encodes CASIRVPAATNEKLFF.

This chain joins TRBV4-1 and TRBJ2-3; D not resolved. Per the germline V gene, CDR1 is MGHRA and CDR2 is YSYEKL. Trimming pared 4 bases from V and 5 bases from J, leaving 7 bases between. The CDR3 loop spans 12 amino acids. The CDR3 here is CASSPTKDTQYF. Here the CDR3 DNA reads TGCGCCAGCAGCCCCACCAAAGATACGCAGTATTTT.

This clone has just a few counts. The chain carries TRBV5-1 and TRBJ2-7; no definite D call. Germline V gene sequence: CDR1 SGHRS, CDR2 YFSETQ. Trimming removed 0 bases from V and 4 bases from J, with 11 bases in between. The CDR3 loop spans 14 amino acids. The CDR3 nucleotides read TGCGCCAGCAGCTTGGGGGTAGCCCCGTACGAGCAGTACTTC. Translated: CASSLGVAPYEQYF. Filled out from reference TRBV5-1 and TRBJ2-7, the complete variable domain reads KAGVTQTPRYLIKTRGQQVTLSCSPISGHRSVSWYQQTPGQGLQFLFEYFSETQRNKGNFPGRFSGRQFSNSRSEMNVSTLELGDSALYLCASSLGVAPYEQYFGPGTRLTVT.

The genes are TRBV19 and TRBJ2-7, with D perhaps assigned TRBD1 or TRBD2 (5 bases each). CDR1 is LNHDA and CDR2 is SQIVND in the germline V gene (reference sequence). The germline V and J ends were trimmed by 3 bases and 2 bases, with 11 bases remaining between them. The CDR3 has 14 residues. In nucleotides, the CDR3 is TGTGCCAGTAGTATGGGACGGGAAGCCTACGAGCAGTACTTC. Its translation: CASSMGREAYEQYF. The full variable domain, completed using reference TRBV19 and TRBJ2-7, is DGGITQSPKYLFRKEGQNVTLSCEQNLNHDAMYWYRQDPGQGLRLIYYSQIVNDFQKGDIAEGYSVSREKKESFPLTVTSAQKNPTAFYLCASSMGREAYEQYFGPGTRLTVT.

The table lists this clone with a few counts. The J gene is TRBJ2-4, the V gene TRBV6-5; D unclear. CDR3 size: 15 residues. V shed 0 bases and J shed 2 bases, with 8 bases lying between them. Germline CDR1 reads MNHEY; CDR2 reads SVGAGI. The CDR3 reads CASSYSSHPKNIQYF. DNA of the CDR3: TGTGCCAGCAGTTACTCGTCACATCCCAAAAACATTCAGTACTTC.

J is TRBJ2-5 and V is TRBV20-1, with D hard to call. This CDR3 contains 11 residues. V lost 0 bases to trimming and J lost 6 bases, with 5 bases between them. Germline V gene data show CDR1 as DFQATT and CDR2 as SNEGSKA (reference sequence). CDR3 region: CSAREEKTQYF. The CDR3 DNA sequence: TGCAGTGCTAGAGAAGAGAAGACCCAGTACTTC.

The V and J genes are TRBV5-1 and TRBJ1-1; D ambiguous. The germline CDR1 and CDR2 sequences are SGHRS and YFSETQ. V shed 4 bases and J shed 4 bases, with 14 bases lying between them. The CDR3 consists of 14 residues. CDR3 region: CASSTVFVGTEAFF. As DNA, the CDR3 is TGCGCCAGCAGCACGGTTTTCGTAGGCACTGAAGCTTTCTTT.

The chain uses TRBV6-6 and TRBJ2-7; D may be TRBD2 (6 bases). CDR1 is MNHNY and CDR2 is SVGAGI in the germline V gene (reference sequence). The CDR3 has 14 residues. V was cut by 2 bases and J by 5 bases, with 13 bases left in between. This CDR3 is CASSYNSGGHEQYF. The CDR3 region has the DNA TGTGCCAGCAGTTACAATTCTGGAGGGCACGAGCAGTACTTC.

The rearrangement links TRBV11-2 to TRBJ2-7; D remains ambiguous. CDR3 length equals 13 residues. V was clipped by 9 bases and J by 2 bases, with 14 bases between them. Germline V gene sequence: CDR1 SGHAT, CDR2 FQNNGV. CDR3 nucleotides: TGTGCCAGTCGCCGGCTCGCCGCCTACGAGCAGTACTTC. This codes for CASRRLAAYEQYF. Together with reference TRBV11-2 and TRBJ2-7, the CDR3 gives the full variable domain: EAGVAQSPRYKIIEKRQSVAFWCNPISGHATLYWYQQILGQGPKLLIQFQNNGVVDDSQLPKDRFSAERLKGVDSTLKIQPAKLEDSAVYLCASRRLAAYEQYFGPGTRLTVT.